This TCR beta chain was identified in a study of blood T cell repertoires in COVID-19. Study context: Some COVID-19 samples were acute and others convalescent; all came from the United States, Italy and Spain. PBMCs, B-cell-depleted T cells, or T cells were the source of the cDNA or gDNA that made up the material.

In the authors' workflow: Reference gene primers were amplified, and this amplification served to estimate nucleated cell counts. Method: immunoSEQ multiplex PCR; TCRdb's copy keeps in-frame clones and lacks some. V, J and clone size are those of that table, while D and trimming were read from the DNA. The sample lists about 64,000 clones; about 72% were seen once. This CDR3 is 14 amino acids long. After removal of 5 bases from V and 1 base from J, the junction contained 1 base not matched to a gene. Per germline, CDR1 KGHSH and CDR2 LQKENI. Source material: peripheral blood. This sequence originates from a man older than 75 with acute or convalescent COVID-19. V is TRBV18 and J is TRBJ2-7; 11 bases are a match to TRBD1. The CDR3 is CASSGTGGSYEQYF. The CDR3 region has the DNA TGTGCCAGCTCAGGGACAGGGGGATCCTACGAGCAGTACTTC.